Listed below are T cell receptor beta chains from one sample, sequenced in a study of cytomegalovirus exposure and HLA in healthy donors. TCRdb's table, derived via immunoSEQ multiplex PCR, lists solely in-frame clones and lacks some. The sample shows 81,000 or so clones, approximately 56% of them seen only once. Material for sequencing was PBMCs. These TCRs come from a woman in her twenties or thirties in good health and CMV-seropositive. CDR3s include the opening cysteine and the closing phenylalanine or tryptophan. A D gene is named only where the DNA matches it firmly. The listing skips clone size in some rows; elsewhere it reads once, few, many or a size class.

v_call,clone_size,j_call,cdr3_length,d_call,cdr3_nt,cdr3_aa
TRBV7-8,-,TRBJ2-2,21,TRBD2,TGTGCCAGCAGCTTAGCGCTGAGCGCTAGCGGGGGGTCCAAAAACACCGGGGAGCTGTTTTTT,CASSLALSASGGSKNTGELFF
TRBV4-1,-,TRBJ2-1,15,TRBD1,TGCGCCAGCAGCGAATGGACAGGGGGCTACGATGAGCAGTTCTTC,CASSEWTGGYDEQFF
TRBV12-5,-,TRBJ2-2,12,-,TGTGCTAGTGGCTGGGGGGCCGGGGAGCTGTTTTTT,CASGWGAGELFF
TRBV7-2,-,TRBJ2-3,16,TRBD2,TGTGCCAGCAGCTGGGGACCTAGCGGGACCACAGATACGCAGTATTTT,CASSWGPSGTTDTQYF
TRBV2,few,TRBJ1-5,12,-,TGTGCCAGCACTAGCTTGGGTCTAGCCCAGCATTTT,CASTSLGLAQHF
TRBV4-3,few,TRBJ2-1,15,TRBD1,TGCGCCAGCAGCCAAGAGACAGGGGGAAGGAATGAGCAGTTCTTC,CASSQETGGRNEQFF
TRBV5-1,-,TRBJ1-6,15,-,TGCGCCAGCAGCTTTGGACTCGGTGGGAATTCACCCCTCCACTTT,CASSFGLGGNSPLHF
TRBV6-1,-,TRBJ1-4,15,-,TGTGCCAGCAGTGAAGGACTCCAGATTAATGAAAAACTGTTTTTT,CASSEGLQINEKLFF
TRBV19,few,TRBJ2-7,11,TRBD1,TGTGCCAGCGGACAGGCCTACGAGCAGTACTTC,CASGQAYEQYF
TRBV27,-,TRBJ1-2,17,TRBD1,TGTGCCAGCAGTTCAGTTCCCGGGACAGGGGGCTTCTATGGCTACACCTTC,CASSSVPGTGGFYGYTF
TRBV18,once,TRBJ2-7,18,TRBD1,TGTGCCAGCTCACCCCAGCTACCAGGACAGGGGGCCTCCTACGAGCAGTACTTC,CASSPQLPGQGASYEQYF
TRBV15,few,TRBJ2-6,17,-,TGTGCCACCAGCAGAGTACCGGGATCGACTGGGGCCAACGTCCTGACTTTC,CATSRVPGSTGANVLTF
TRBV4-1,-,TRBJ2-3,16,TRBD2,TGCGCCAGCAGCCAGTGGACTAGCGCTAGCACAGATACGCAGTATTTT,CASSQWTSASTDTQYF
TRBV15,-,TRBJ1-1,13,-,TGTGCCACCAGCAGAGGAGGGTCGACTGAAGCTTTCTTT,CATSRGGSTEAFF
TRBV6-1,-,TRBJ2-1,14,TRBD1,TGTGCCAGCAGTGGGGGGACAGGCTACAATGAGCAGTTCTTC,CASSGGTGYNEQFF
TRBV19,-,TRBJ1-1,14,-,TGTGCCAGTAGAGCAGGTTCGGTTAACACTGAAGCTTTCTTT,CASRAGSVNTEAFF
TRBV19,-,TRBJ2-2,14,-,TGTGCCAGTAAACGGCAGGGCGACACCGGGGAGCTGTTTTTT,CASKRQGDTGELFF
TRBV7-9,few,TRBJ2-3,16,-,TGTGCCAGCAGCCCCCGTGGCAGAGGGGGAGCAGATACGCAGTATTTT,CASSPRGRGGADTQYF
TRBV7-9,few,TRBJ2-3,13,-,TGTGCCAGCAGCTTGACTAGTTCAGATACGCAGTATTTT,CASSLTSSDTQYF
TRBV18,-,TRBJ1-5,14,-,TGTGCCAGCTCACTACAGAACAGCAATCAGCCCCAGCATTTT,CASSLQNSNQPQHF
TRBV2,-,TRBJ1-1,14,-,TGTGCCAGCAACATGGACAGACGGAACACTGAAGCTTTCTTT,CASNMDRRNTEAFF
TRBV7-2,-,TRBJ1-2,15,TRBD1,TGTGCCAGCAGCAACCAAGGACAGGGGGCACGTGGCTACACCTTC,CASSNQGQGARGYTF
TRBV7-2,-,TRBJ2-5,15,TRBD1,TGTGCCAGCAGCTTAGGTTTGAGGGGGCAGGAGACCCAGTACTTC,CASSLGLRGQETQYF
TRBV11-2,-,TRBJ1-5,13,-,TGTGCCAGCAGCCCCGCCGACACTCGTATGGTGTATTTT,CASSPADTRMVYF
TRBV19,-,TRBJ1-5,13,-,TGTGCCAGTAGTATCGAGAGCAATCAGCCCCAGCATTTT,CASSIESNQPQHF
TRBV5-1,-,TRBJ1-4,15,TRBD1,TGCGCCAGCAGACCAGGGGGCGAAGTAAGTGAAAAACTGTTTTTT,CASRPGGEVSEKLFF
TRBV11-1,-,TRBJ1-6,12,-,TGTGCCAGCAGCTCCGAAAGGGGCCCCCTCCACTTT,CASSSERGPLHF
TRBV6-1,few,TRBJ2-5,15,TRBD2,TGTGCCAGCACTCCGGGACTAGCGGTACAAGAGACCCAGTACTTC,CASTPGLAVQETQYF
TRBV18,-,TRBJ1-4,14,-,TGTGCCAGCTCGAACAGGGCTGGAAATGAAAAACTGTTTTTT,CASSNRAGNEKLFF
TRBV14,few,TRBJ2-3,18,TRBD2,TGTGCCAGCAGCCGGAAGGGACTAGCGGGGGGCTCCCCAGATACGCAGTATTTT,CASSRKGLAGGSPDTQYF
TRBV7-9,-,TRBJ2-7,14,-,TGTGCCAGCAGCTCCGGGACATCCTCCTACGAGCAGTACTTC,CASSSGTSSYEQYF
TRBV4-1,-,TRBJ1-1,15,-,TGCGCCAGCAGCCAAACGGAAGCAGCGGGGACTGAAGCTTTCTTT,CASSQTEAAGTEAFF
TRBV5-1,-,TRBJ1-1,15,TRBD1,TGCGCCAGCAGCCCCGGGACAGGGGAGCGCACTGAAGCTTTCTTT,CASSPGTGERTEAFF
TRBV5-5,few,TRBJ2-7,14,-,TGTGCCAGCAGCTTGGGGCCAGGATACTACGAGCAGTACTTC,CASSLGPGYYEQYF
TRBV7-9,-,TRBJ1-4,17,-,TGTTCCAGCAGCTTAGGGAGAGAAAAAACGTGGGATGAAAAACTGTTTTTT,CSSSLGREKTWDEKLFF
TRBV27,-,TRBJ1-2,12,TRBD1,TGTGCCAGCAGGACAGGGGGCGATGGCTACACCTTC,CASRTGGDGYTF
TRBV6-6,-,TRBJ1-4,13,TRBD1,TGTGCCAGCAGCGACAGGGGAAACGAAAAACTGTTTTTT,CASSDRGNEKLFF
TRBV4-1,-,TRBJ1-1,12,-,TGCGCCAGCAGCCGAGGGAACACTGAAGCTTTCTTT,CASSRGNTEAFF
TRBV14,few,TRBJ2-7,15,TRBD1,TGTGCCAGCAGCCGTCCGGGGACAGGGGATAACGAGCAGTACTTC,CASSRPGTGDNEQYF
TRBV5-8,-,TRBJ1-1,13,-,TGTGCCAGCAGCTTATCACAGGGAACTGAAGCTTTCTTT,CASSLSQGTEAFF
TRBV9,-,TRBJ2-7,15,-,TGTGCCAGCAGCGTAGAGATTCAGGGGGGCGGGGAGCAGTACTTC,CASSVEIQGGGEQYF
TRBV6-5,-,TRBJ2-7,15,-,TGTGCCAGCAGTTACTCTACGGGAAGCGGCTACGAGCAGTACTTC,CASSYSTGSGYEQYF
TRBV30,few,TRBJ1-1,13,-,TGTGCCTGGAGTGTATCCTCCCTTACCATCCCCGGGTTT,CAWSVSSLTIPGF
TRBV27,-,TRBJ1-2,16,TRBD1,TGTGCCAGCAGTTACCTCGACAGGGGCCGAAACTATGGCTACACCTTC,CASSYLDRGRNYGYTF
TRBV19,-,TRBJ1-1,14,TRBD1,TGTGCCAGTAGTATCATGGGGACAGCCACTGAAGCTTTCTTT,CASSIMGTATEAFF
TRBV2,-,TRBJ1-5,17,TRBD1,TGTGCCAGCAGTAAGGCCTCGACAGGGAAGTTGAATCAGCCCCAGCATTTT,CASSKASTGKLNQPQHF
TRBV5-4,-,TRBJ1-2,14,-,TGTGCCAGCAGGCACACACAGGAGGGATATGGCTACACCTTC,CASRHTQEGYGYTF
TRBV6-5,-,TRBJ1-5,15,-,TGTGCCAGCAGATCCGCGGCGCAGACCAATCAGCCCCAGCATTTT,CASRSAAQTNQPQHF
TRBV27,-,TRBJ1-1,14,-,TGTGCCAGCAGCCCAACAGGGTTGAACACTGAAGCTTTCTTT,CASSPTGLNTEAFF
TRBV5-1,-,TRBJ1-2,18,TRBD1,TGCGCCAGCAGCGTAAACCCGGACAGGGAGATTCTAAACTATGGCTACACCTTC,CASSVNPDREILNYGYTF
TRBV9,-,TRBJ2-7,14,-,TGTGCCAGCAGCGTAGCGTCAGGGCCCTACGAGCAGTACTTC,CASSVASGPYEQYF
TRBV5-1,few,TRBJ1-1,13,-,TGCGCCAGCAGAGGACAGACGAACACTGAAGCTTTCTTT,CASRGQTNTEAFF